These 7 T cell receptor beta chains were all obtained from the same sample, sequenced in a study of blood T cell repertoires in COVID-19. The method was immunoSEQ multiplex PCR; TCRdb's version includes in-frame clones alone and lacks a portion of them. Of 200,000 to 250,000 clones in the sample, 80% to 90% are singletons; the top ten hold over 0.85%. Sequencing was done on a sample of PBMCs or T cells enriched from blood (not recorded which). Source of these receptors: a man aged 45-65 years who had been exposed to COVID-19.

The chain employs TRBV2 and TRBJ1-4, with TRBD1 matching over 7 bases. The ends lost 10 bases at V and 6 bases at J; junction bases unmatched: 5. CDR1 is SNHLY and CDR2 is FYNNEI in the germline V gene. CDR3 length: 12 residues. CDR3 sequence reads: CATSGGDEKLFF. CDR3 sequence (DNA): TGTGCCACCTCAGGGGGAGATGAAAAACTGTTTTTT.

The chain carries TRBV6-5 and TRBJ1-2, with TRBD1 matching over 12 bases. The CDR3 runs 13 residues. V shed 6 bases, J shed 8 bases, and the junction held 4 bases outside the gene matches. Germline CDR1 and CDR2: MNHEY and SVGAGI. CDR3 sequence: CASRAGQGAGYTF. Here the CDR3 DNA reads TGTGCCAGCAGAGCGGGACAGGGGGCCGGCTACACCTTC.

The chain uses TRBV5-1 and TRBJ1-4; no clear D. This CDR3 region has 15 residues. Trimming shortened V by 5 bases and J by 3 bases, and 14 bases separated the two germline ends. From germline, CDR1 is SGHRS and CDR2 YFSETQ. CDR3 region: CASSMAGRANEKLFF. The CDR3 nucleotides read TGCGCCAGCAGTATGGCTGGTCGGGCTAATGAAAAACTGTTTTTT.

The chain is built from TRBV5-4 and TRBJ2-3; 9 positions match TRBD1. The CDR3 is made up of 15 amino acids. J gave up 4 bases and V 3 bases, and 6 bases lay outside the gene matches. Germline CDR1 reads SGHNT; CDR2 reads YYREEE (reference sequence). The CDR3 loop is CASSSKQGAADTQYF. The CDR3 DNA follows: TGTGCCAGCAGCTCCAAACAGGGGGCGGCAGATACGCAGTATTTT. Using reference TRBV5-4 and TRBJ2-3 for the parts outside the CDR3, the full variable domain is ETGVTQSPTHLIKTRGQQVTLRCSSQSGHNTVSWYQQALGQGPQFIFQYYREEENGRGNFPPRFSGLQFPNYSSELNVNALELDDSALYLCASSSKQGAADTQYFGPGTRLTVL.

DNA for the CDR3: TGTGCCAGCTCCCCCCAGGGACAGGGCTACGAGCAGTACGTC. This codes for CASSPQGQGYEQYV. The J gene is TRBJ2-7, the V gene TRBV18, with 9 bases lining up with TRBD1. The CDR3 has 14 residues. The J segment lost 3 bases and the V segment lost 6 bases, leaving 6 bases of the junction unmatched. Germline CDR1 and CDR2: KGHSH and LQKENI.

The J gene is TRBJ2-7, the V gene TRBV19; TRBD1 matches 8 bases. Trimming cost V 4 bases and J 5 bases; bases outside gene matches: 7. The CDR3 consists of 14 residues. CDR1 and CDR2 (germline): LNHDA, SQIVND (reference sequence). This CDR3 reads CASSTGQGRDEQYF. Written as DNA, the CDR3 is TGTGCCAGTAGTACAGGACAGGGCAGGGACGAGCAGTACTTC. Variable domain in full (rest from reference TRBV19 and TRBJ2-7): DGGITQSPKYLFRKEGQNVTLSCEQNLNHDAMYWYRQDPGQGLRLIYYSQIVNDFQKGDIAEGYSVSREKKESFPLTVTSAQKNPTAFYLCASSTGQGRDEQYFGPGTRLTVT.

Here the CDR3 reads CASLTRGVTDTQYF. CDR3 bases: TGTGCCAGCCTCACGCGGGGGGTCACAGATACGCAGTATTTT. The gene calls are TRBV5-4 and TRBJ2-3; 8 nucleotides align to TRBD2. The CDR3 runs to 14 residues. Germline V gene lookup returns CDR1 SGHNT and CDR2 YYREEE (reference sequence). The V and J ends lost 7 bases and 2 bases, in that order; junction bases with no gene match: 6.